Listed below are T cell receptor beta chains from one sample, sequenced in a study of T cell responses to AZD1222 COVID-19 vaccine. TCRdb's table, derived via immunoSEQ multiplex PCR, lists solely in-frame clones and lacks some. The table includes tens of thousands of clones, over 65% detected once. The specimen comprised peripheral blood, sampled on day 0 of AZD1222 vaccination. Receptors originate from an adult in good health. Both conserved end residues are part of each CDR3. The D gene is left open where the match is weak. Clone size is stated in some rows and not others, as once, few, many or a class when expanded.

v_gene	len	j_gene	d_gene	abundance	CDR3aa	CDR3nt
TRBV7-9	19	TRBJ2-1	TRBD1	-	CASSFSMTWDRVTYNEQFF	TGTGCCAGCAGCTTTTCGATGACATGGGACAGGGTAACCTACAATGAGCAGTTCTTC
TRBV3-1/TRBV3-2	11	TRBJ2-1	-	-	CASSQENEQFF	TGTGCCAGCAGCCAAGAAAATGAGCAGTTCTTC
TRBV19	15	TRBJ1-5	-	-	CASSPGGERNQPQHF	TGTGCCAGTAGTCCGGGCGGGGAGCGCAATCAGCCCCAGCATTTT
TRBV6-5	12	TRBJ1-1	-	-	CASSPSGLGAFF	TGTGCCAGCAGTCCTTCAGGTTTAGGAGCTTTCTTT
TRBV28	18	TRBJ1-5	-	-	CASSSPGDPSHSNQPQHF	TGTGCCAGCAGTTCCCCCGGGGACCCATCTCATAGCAATCAGCCCCAGCATTTT
TRBV10-2	13	TRBJ2-3	-	few	CATGRWERDTQYF	TGCGCCACGGGGAGGTGGGAGCGGGATACGCAGTATTTT
TRBV6-6	13	TRBJ1-5	-	-	CASSYGEDQPQHF	TGTGCCAGCAGTTACGGGGAGGATCAGCCCCAGCATTTT
TRBV5-6	14	TRBJ1-1	-	-	CASSRAGLRAEAFF	TGTGCCAGCAGCCGAGCCGGGTTGCGGGCTGAAGCTTTCTTT
TRBV30	16	TRBJ1-3	-	-	CAWSSGTLGSGNTIYF	TGTGCCTGGAGTAGTGGGACCCTAGGCTCTGGAAACACCATATATTTT
TRBV18	15	TRBJ1-6	-	-	CASSPRGKTNSPLHF	TGTGCCAGCTCACCACGGGGGAAGACTAATTCACCCCTCCACTTT
TRBV11-2	15	TRBJ1-1	TRBD1	-	CASSTGGAWNTEAFF	TGTGCCAGCAGCACAGGGGGGGCATGGAACACTGAAGCTTTCTTT
TRBV2	15	TRBJ1-6	-	-	CASRGSSPYNSPLHF	TGTGCCAGCAGGGGTTCAAGCCCCTATAATTCACCCCTCCACTTT
TRBV5-4	15	TRBJ2-1	TRBD1	-	CASSFKSQGVGEQFF	TGTGCCAGCAGCTTTAAGAGCCAGGGGGTGGGTGAGCAGTTCTTC
TRBV6-4	20	TRBJ1-4	-	once	CASSGRPGTALPPTNEKLFF	TGTGCCAGCAGTGGGCGGCCTGGGACGGCCCTCCCACCAACTAATGAAAAACTGTTTTTT
TRBV19	13	TRBJ1-2	-	-	CASSIGGTYGYTF	TGTGCCAGTAGTATTGGGGGCACCTATGGCTACACCTTC
TRBV5-6	17	TRBJ1-2	-	-	CASSLVGIVKGPYGYTF	TGTGCCAGCAGCTTGGTTGGAATCGTGAAGGGTCCCTATGGCTACACCTTC
TRBV7-2	16	TRBJ1-2	TRBD1	-	CASSFGAGTGSYGYTF	TGTGCCAGCAGCTTTGGGGCCGGGACAGGGAGCTATGGCTACACCTTC
TRBV6-1	14	TRBJ2-7	-	-	CASSEGATNYEQYF	TGTGCCAGCAGTGAAGGTGCTACTAATTACGAGCAGTACTTC
TRBV10-3	15	TRBJ1-6	-	-	CAISESNPGLSPLHF	TGTGCCATCAGTGAGTCGAATCCAGGGCTATCACCCCTCCACTTT
TRBV19	16	TRBJ2-2	TRBD2	-	CASSIGGAGFTGELFF	TGTGCCAGTAGTATAGGGGGAGCGGGGTTCACCGGGGAGCTGTTTTTT
TRBV7-6	14	TRBJ1-4	-	-	CASSLEGDNEKLFF	TGTGCCAGCAGCTTAGAGGGGGATAATGAAAAACTGTTTTTT
TRBV11-2	16	TRBJ2-1	TRBD2	-	CASSQGGVAGTVKGFF	TGTGCCAGCAGCCAGGGCGGGGTAGCGGGGACCGTGAAGGGGTTCTTC
TRBV27	13	TRBJ2-3	TRBD1	-	CASHTGGKATQYF	TGTGCCAGCCACACAGGGGGCAAGGCTACGCAGTATTTT
TRBV11-2	16	TRBJ1-3	TRBD1	few	CASSPITGEAGNTIYF	TGTGCCAGCAGCCCGATAACAGGGGAGGCTGGAAACACCATATATTTT
TRBV27	21	TRBJ2-2	TRBD2	-	CASSLFLPGTSGGVNTGELFF	TGTGCCAGCAGTTTATTTCTCCCCGGGACTAGCGGGGGAGTCAACACCGGGGAGCTGTTTTTT
TRBV28	14	TRBJ1-1	TRBD1	medium-sized	CASSPPTGGGEAFF	TGTGCCAGCAGTCCGCCCACAGGGGGCGGTGAAGCTTTCTTT
TRBV27	13	TRBJ1-1	-	-	CASSLGISTEAFF	TGTGCCAGCAGTTTAGGGATAAGCACTGAAGCTTTCTTT
TRBV7-6	14	TRBJ2-1	-	-	CASSLAGGANEQFF	TGTGCCAGCAGCTTAGCGGGGGGGGCGAATGAGCAGTTCTTC